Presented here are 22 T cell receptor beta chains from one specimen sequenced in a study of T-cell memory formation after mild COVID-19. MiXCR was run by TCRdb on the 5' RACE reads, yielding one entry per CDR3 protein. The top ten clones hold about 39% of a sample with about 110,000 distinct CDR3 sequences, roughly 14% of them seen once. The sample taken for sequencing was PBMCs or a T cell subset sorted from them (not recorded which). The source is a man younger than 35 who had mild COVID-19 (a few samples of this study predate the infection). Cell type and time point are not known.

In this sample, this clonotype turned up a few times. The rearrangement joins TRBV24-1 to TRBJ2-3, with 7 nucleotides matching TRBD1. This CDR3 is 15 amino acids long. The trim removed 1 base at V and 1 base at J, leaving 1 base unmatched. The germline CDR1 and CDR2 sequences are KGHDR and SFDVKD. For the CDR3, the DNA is TGTGCCACCAGTGATTTCGACAGGGGCACAGATACGCAGTATTTT. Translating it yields CATSDFDRGTDTQYF.

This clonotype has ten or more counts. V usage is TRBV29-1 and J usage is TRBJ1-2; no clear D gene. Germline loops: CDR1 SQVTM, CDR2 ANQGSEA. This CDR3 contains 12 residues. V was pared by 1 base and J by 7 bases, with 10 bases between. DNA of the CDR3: TGCAGCGTTGAAGTATCGTTAGGTGGCTACACCTTC. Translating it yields CSVEVSLGGYTF.

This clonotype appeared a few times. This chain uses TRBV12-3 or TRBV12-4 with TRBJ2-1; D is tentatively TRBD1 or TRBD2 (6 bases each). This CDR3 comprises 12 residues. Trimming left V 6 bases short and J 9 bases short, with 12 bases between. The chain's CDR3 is CASRGGQGEQFF. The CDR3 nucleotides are TGTGCCAGCAGAGGGGGGCAAGGTGAGCAGTTCTTC.

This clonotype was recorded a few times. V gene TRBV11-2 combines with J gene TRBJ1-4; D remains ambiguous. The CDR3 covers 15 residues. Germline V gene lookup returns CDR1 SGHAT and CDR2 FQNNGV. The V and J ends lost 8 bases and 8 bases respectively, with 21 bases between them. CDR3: CASLPAGVGGEKLFF. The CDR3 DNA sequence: TGTGCCAGCTTACCAGCCGGGGTAGGAGGCGAAAAACTGTTTTTT.

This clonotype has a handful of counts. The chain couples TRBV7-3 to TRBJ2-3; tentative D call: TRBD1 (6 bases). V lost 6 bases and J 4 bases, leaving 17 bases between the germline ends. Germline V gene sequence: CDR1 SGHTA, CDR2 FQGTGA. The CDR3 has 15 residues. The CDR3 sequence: CASSPSGVRADTQYF. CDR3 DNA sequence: TGTGCCAGCAGTCCGTCAGGGGTGAGGGCAGATACGCAGTATTTT.

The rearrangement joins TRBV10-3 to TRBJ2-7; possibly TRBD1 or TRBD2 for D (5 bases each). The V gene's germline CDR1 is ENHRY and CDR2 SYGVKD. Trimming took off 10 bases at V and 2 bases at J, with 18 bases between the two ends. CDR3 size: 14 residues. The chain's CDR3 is CASPGTPTPYEQYF. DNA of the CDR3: TGTGCCAGCCCAGGGACCCCCACCCCCTACGAGCAGTACTTC.

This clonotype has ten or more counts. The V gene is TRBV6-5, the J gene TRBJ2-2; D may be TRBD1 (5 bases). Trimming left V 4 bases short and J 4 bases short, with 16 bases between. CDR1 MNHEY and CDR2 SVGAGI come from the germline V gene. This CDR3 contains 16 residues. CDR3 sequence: CASSLGMGQFTGELFF. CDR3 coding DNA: TGTGCCAGCAGTTTAGGGATGGGGCAGTTCACCGGGGAGCTGTTTTTT.

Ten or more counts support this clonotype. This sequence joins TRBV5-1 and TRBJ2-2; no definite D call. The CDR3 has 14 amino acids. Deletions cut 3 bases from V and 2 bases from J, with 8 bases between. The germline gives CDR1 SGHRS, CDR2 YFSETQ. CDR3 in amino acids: CASSSPTNTGELFF. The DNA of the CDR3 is TGCGCCAGCAGCTCCCCCACAAACACCGGGGAGCTGTTTTTT.

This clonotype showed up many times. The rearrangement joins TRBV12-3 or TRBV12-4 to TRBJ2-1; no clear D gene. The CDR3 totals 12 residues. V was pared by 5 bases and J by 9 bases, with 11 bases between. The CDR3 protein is CASSPAGLEQFF. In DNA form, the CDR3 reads TGTGCCAGCAGTCCCGCTGGCCTTGAGCAGTTCTTC.

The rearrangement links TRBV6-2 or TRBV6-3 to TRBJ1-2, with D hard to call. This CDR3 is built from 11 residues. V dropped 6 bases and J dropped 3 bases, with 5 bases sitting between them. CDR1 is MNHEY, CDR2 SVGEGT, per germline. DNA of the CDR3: TGTGCCAGCAGAGTTTACTATGGCTACACCTTC. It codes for CASRVYYGYTF.

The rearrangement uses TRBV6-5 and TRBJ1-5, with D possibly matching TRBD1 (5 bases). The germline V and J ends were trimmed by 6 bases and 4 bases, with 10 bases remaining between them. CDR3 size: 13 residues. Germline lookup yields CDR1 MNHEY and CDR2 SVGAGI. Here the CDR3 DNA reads TGTGCCAGCAGACCGACAGTAAATCAGCCCCAGCATTTT. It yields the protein CASRPTVNQPQHF.

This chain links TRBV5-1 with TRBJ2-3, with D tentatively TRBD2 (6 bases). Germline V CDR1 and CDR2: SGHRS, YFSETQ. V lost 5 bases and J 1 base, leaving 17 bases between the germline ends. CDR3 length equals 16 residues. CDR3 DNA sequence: TGCGCCAGCAGAACCCGTGCGGGGTTCCGCACAGATACGCAGTATTTT. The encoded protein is CASRTRAGFRTDTQYF.

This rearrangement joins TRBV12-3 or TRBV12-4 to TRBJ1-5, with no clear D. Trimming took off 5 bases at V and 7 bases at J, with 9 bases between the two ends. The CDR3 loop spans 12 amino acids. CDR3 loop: CASSPEGQPQHF. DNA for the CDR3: TGTGCCAGCAGTCCCGAAGGGCAGCCCCAGCATTTT.

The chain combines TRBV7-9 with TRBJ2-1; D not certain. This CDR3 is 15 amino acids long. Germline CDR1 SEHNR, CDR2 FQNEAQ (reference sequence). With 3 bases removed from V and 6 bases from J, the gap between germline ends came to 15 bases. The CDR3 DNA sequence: TGTGCCAGCAGCTTCTATTCCCATCGAGGCAATGAGCAGTTCTTC. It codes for CASSFYSHRGNEQFF.

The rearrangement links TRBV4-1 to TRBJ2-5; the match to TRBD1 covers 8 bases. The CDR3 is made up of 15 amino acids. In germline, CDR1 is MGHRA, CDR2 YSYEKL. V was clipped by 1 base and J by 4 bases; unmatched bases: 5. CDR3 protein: CASSQVVQGGETQYF. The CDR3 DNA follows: TGCGCCAGCAGCCAAGTAGTACAGGGGGGAGAGACCCAGTACTTC.

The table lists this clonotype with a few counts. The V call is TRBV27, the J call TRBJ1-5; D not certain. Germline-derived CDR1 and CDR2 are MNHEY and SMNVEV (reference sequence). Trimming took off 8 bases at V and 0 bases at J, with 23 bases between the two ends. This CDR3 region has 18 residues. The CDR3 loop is CASGSLDTGFDSNQPQHF. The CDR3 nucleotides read TGTGCCAGCGGAAGCCTCGACACGGGGTTTGATAGCAATCAGCCCCAGCATTTT.

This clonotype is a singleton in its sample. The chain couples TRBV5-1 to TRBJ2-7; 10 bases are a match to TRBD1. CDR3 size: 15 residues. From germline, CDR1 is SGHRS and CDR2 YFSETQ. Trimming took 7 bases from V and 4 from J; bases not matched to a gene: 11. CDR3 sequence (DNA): TGCGCCAGCGCCCGCTCCGGGACAGGGGAGTACGAGCAGTACTTC. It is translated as CASARSGTGEYEQYF.

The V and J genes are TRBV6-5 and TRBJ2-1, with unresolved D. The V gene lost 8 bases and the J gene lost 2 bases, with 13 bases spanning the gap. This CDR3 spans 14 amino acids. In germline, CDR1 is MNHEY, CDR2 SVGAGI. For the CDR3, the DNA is TGTGCCAGCTCCCCCTTGAAGCCCTACAATGAGCAGTTCTTC. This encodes CASSPLKPYNEQFF.

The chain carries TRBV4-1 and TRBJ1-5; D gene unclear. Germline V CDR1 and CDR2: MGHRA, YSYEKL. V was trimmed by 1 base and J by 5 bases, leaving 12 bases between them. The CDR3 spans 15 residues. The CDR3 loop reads CASSQGETEHQPQHF. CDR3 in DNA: TGCGCCAGCAGCCAAGGGGAGACGGAGCATCAGCCCCAGCATTTT.

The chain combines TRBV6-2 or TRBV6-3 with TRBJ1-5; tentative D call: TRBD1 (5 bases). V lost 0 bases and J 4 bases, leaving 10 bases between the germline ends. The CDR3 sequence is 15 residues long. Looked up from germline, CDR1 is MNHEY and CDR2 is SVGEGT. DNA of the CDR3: TGTGCCAGCAGTTACTCGGGACTGATAAATCAGCCCCAGCATTTT. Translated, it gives CASSYSGLINQPQHF.

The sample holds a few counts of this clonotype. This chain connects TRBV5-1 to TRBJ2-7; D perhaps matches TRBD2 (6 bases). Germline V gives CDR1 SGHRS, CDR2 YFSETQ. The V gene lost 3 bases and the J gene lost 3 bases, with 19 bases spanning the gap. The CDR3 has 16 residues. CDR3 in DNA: TGCGCCAGCAGCTCCTGGCCGGCAGGGAGGAACTACGAGCAGTACTTC. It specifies CASSSWPAGRNYEQYF.

CDR3 DNA: TGTGCCAGCAGCTTAATGTGGACAGGGACAGATACGCAGTATTTT. Translation gives CASSLMWTGTDTQYF. The chain joins TRBV7-2 to TRBJ2-3; TRBD1 matches 8 bases. This CDR3 is 15 amino acids long. From germline, CDR1 is SGHTA and CDR2 FQGNSA. J gave up 3 bases and V 2 bases, and 4 bases lay outside the gene matches. The full variable domain, with the rest looked up from reference TRBV7-2 and TRBJ2-3, is GAGVSQSPSNKVTEKGKDVELRCDPISGHTALYWYRQSLGQGLEFLIYFQGNSAPDKSGLPSDRFSAERTGGSVSTLTIQRTQQEDSAVYLCASSLMWTGTDTQYFGPGTRLTVL.